The next 17 T cell receptor beta chains were all read from a single sample in a study of CD8 T cells in Susac syndrome (dated by TCRdb to between 2019 and 2020). The receptor library was made with the immunoSEQ multiplex PCR assay. RNA was extracted using the RNeasy kit, and about 0.5 to 1 ug of the RNA was reverse transcribed with random hexamers. TCRdb trimmed public reads at Q25 via fastp, called clones via MiXCR and kept in-frame beta chains. Each record represents a unique CDR3 protein, reported with the most common genes and DNA among its rows. This sample gives about 200,000 distinct CDR3 sequences in total; approximately 95% of them show up just once. Of the sample, approximately 0.081% is held by the ten largest clones. Sequenced sample: CD4+ T cells from PBMCs. These TCRs come from a human donor with multiple sclerosis.

The CDR3 DNA reads TGTGCCAGCAGCACGAGAGGACAGGGTTCACACGAGCAGTACTTC. Its translation: CASSTRGQGSHEQYF. The V gene is TRBV21-1, the J gene TRBJ2-7; no check of the table's D call, TRBD1, against the DNA was made. TRBV21-1 is tagged as a pseudogene. The length of the CDR3 is 15 residues.

V gene TRBV12-3 or TRBV12-4 combines with J gene TRBJ1-6; unclear D gene. The CDR3 contains 12 residues. V shed 3 bases and J shed 9 bases, with 6 bases lying between them. CDR3 bases: TGTGCCAGCAGTTTTCCGCCTTCACCCCTCCACTTT. The encoded protein is CASSFPPSPLHF.

The gene calls are TRBV19 and TRBJ2-7, with 9 bases that match TRBD1. Germline V gives CDR1 LNHDA, CDR2 SQIVND (reference sequence). This CDR3 has 13 amino acids. V dropped 6 bases and J dropped 6; count of bases not matched to a gene: 6. CDR3 protein: CASRGTGYAEQYF. The CDR3 DNA reads as TGTGCCAGTAGGGGGACAGGGTACGCCGAGCAGTACTTC.

This clonotype was seen a single time. V usage is TRBV9 and J usage is TRBJ2-3; 8 bases agree with TRBD2. Germline V gene sequence: CDR1 SGDLS, CDR2 YYNGEE. The V segment lost 0 bases and the J segment 5 bases; nucleotides outside the gene matches: 2. This CDR3 spans 14 amino acids. The CDR3 nucleotides read TGTGCCAGCAGCGTAGTCCGGGAGGGAGATACGCAGTATTTT. This codes for CASSVVREGDTQYF.

This clonotype was recorded only once. V gene TRBV18 combines with J gene TRBJ2-1, with D perhaps matching TRBD1 (6 bases). The V and J ends lost 3 bases and 10 bases respectively, with 16 bases between them. This CDR3 region has 14 residues. From germline, CDR1 is KGHSH and CDR2 LQKENI. The CDR3 DNA sequence: TGTGCCAGCTCACCTAACTCACAGGGACGGGAGCAGTTCTTC. Translated: CASSPNSQGREQFF.

The rearrangement uses TRBV3-1 and TRBJ2-2; D is possibly TRBD1 (6 bases). This CDR3 spans 11 amino acids. Germline assignment: CDR1 LGHDT and CDR2 YNNKEL (reference sequence). V lost 5 bases and J lost 10, with 8 bases in between. The CDR3 here is CASSWTEELFF. The CDR3 DNA sequence: TGTGCCAGCAGCTGGACAGAGGAGCTGTTTTTT.

This sequence joins TRBV3-1 and TRBJ1-5, with D unresolved. Trimming cost V 0 bases and J 7 bases, with 10 bases left between them. The CDR3 consists of 14 residues. Germline assignment: CDR1 LGHDT and CDR2 YNNKEL (reference sequence). CDR3 in DNA: TGTGCCAGCAGCCAAGATCTCCGGGCCCAGCCCCAGCATTTT. It encodes CASSQDLRAQPQHF.

CDR3 nucleotide sequence: TGTGCCAGCAGGGGGGCGAGAGGGACTGAAGCTTTCTTT. This codes for CASRGARGTEAFF. V is TRBV25-1 and J is TRBJ1-1, with D possibly being TRBD1 (6 bases). Deletions cut 6 bases from V and 5 bases from J, with 13 bases between. The CDR3 is 13 amino acids. Germline loops: CDR1 MGHDK, CDR2 SYGVNS.

The genes are TRBV5-4 and TRBJ2-1; D is unclear. The CDR3 is 12 residues long. V was pared by 4 bases and J by 5 bases, with 7 bases between. Germline V CDR1 and CDR2: SGHNT, YYREEE (reference sequence). The DNA of the CDR3 is TGTGCCAGCAGCCCCAAGCACAATGAGCAGTTCTTC. This codes for CASSPKHNEQFF.

The rearrangement uses TRBV7-9 and TRBJ1-5, with D perhaps matching TRBD1 (5 bases). The CDR3 has 14 amino acids. The germline CDR1 and CDR2 sequences are SEHNR and FQNEAQ (reference sequence). The V end was cut by 8 bases, the J end by 7 bases, with 18 bases between. The CDR3 protein is CASSRGDGGQPQHF. CDR3 DNA sequence: TGTGCCAGCTCTCGGGGGGATGGAGGGCAGCCCCAGCATTTT.

The chain combines TRBV2 with TRBJ2-5, with TRBD2 identical over 7 bases. This CDR3 contains 14 residues. The germline gives CDR1 SNHLY, CDR2 FYNNEI. The J segment lost 1 base and the V segment lost 4 bases, leaving 3 bases of the junction unmatched. The CDR3 sequence is CASSAQRGQETQYF. The CDR3 region has the DNA TGTGCCAGCAGTGCCCAGCGGGGCCAAGAGACCCAGTACTTC.

This clonotype was seen a few times. The V call is TRBV14, the J call TRBJ2-1; D is unclear. Germline V CDR1 and CDR2: SGHDN, FVKESK. Trimming removed 4 bases from V and 3 bases from J, with 1 base in between. The CDR3 sequence is 11 residues long. This CDR3 reads CASSRYNEQFF. In DNA form, the CDR3 reads TGTGCCAGCAGCCGCTACAATGAGCAGTTCTTC.

The chain joins TRBV19 to TRBJ2-2; D possibly matches TRBD1 or TRBD2 (5 bases each). The V gene lost 8 bases and the J gene lost 7 bases, with 17 bases spanning the gap. Looked up from germline, CDR1 is LNHDA and CDR2 is SQIVND (reference sequence). CDR3 size: 14 residues. CDR3 region: CASVKPGTLGELFF. In DNA, the CDR3 is TGTGCCAGTGTTAAACCCGGGACCCTCGGGGAGCTGTTTTTT. The full variable domain, completed using reference TRBV19 and TRBJ2-2, is DGGITQSPKYLFRKEGQNVTLSCEQNLNHDAMYWYRQDPGQGLRLIYYSQIVNDFQKGDIAEGYSVSREKKESFPLTVTSAQKNPTAFYLCASVKPGTLGELFFGEGSRLTVL.

This chain connects TRBV29-1 to TRBJ1-1; the match to TRBD1 covers 7 bases. V gave up 5 bases and J gave up 4 bases; unmatched junction bases: 7. This CDR3 has 13 amino acids. Germline CDR1 reads SQVTM; CDR2 reads ANQGSEA. DNA for the CDR3: TGCAGCGTTTTGGGCGCAGGGGGCACTGAAGCTTTCTTT. It specifies CSVLGAGGTEAFF.

V and J are TRBV29-1 and TRBJ1-1; D possibly corresponds to TRBD1 (6 bases). The V gene lost 4 bases and the J gene lost 3 bases, with 15 bases spanning the gap. Germline V gene lookup returns CDR1 SQVTM and CDR2 ANQGSEA. This CDR3 is built from 14 residues. Here the CDR3 reads CSVGLWGADTEAFF. In DNA, the CDR3 is TGCAGCGTTGGTCTTTGGGGGGCTGACACTGAAGCTTTCTTT. Looking up the rest from reference TRBV29-1 and TRBJ1-1 gives the full variable domain: SAVISQKPSRDICQRGTSLTIQCQVDSQVTMMFWYRQQPGQSLTLIATANQGSEATYESGFVIDKFPISRPNLTFSTLTVSNMSPEDSSIYLCSVGLWGADTEAFFGQGTRLTVV.

The V call is TRBV18, the J call TRBJ2-7; D gene unclear. The CDR3 is made up of 13 amino acids. V lost 4 bases and J lost 0, with 7 bases in between. CDR1 KGHSH and CDR2 LQKENI come from the germline V gene. The CDR3 sequence is CASSLQASYEQYV. DNA of the CDR3: TGTGCCAGCTCACTCCAGGCCTCCTACGAGCAGTACGTC.

The chain couples TRBV20-1 to TRBJ2-1; possible D gene TRBD2, 6 bases. Trimming removed 4 bases from V and 5 bases from J, with 15 bases in between. Germline V gene data show CDR1 as DFQATT and CDR2 as SNEGSKA (reference sequence). CDR3 length equals 14 residues. CDR3 nucleotide sequence: TGCAGTGCTACGGTCAGCGGGCTTCACAATGAGCAGTTCTTC. Its protein product is CSATVSGLHNEQFF.